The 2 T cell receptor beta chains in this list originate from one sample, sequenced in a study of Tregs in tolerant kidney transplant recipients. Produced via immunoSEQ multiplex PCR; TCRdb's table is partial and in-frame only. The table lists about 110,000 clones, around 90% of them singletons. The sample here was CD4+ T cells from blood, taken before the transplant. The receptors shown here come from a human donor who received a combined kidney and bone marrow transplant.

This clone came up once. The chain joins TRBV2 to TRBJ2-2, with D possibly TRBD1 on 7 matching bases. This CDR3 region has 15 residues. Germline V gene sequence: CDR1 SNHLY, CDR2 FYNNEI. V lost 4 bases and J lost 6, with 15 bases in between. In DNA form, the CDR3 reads TGTGCCAGCAGTGTAGGAGGGGGCAAGGCCGGGGAGCTGTTTTTT. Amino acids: CASSVGGGKAGELFF.

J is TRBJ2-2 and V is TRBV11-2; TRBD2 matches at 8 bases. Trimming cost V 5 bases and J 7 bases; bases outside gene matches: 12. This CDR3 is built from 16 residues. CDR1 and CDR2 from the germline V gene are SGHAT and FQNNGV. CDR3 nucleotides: TGTGCCAGCAGCCTACGACTCGCCGGGGGGGACGGGGAGCTGTTTTTT. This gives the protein CASSLRLAGGDGELFF.